This T cell receptor (beta chain) was identified during a study of human T cells and chemical hapten exposure. Study-level background: Women made up most patients, who had alopecia areata, totalis or universalis. Regarding the study as a whole: Because all patients had alopecia, their immune responses might differ from healthy ones. Those TCRs sitting above 1 in 1000 frequency stayed the same with DPC sensitization.

Stated time point: patch test 2, 6 weeks after DPC sensitization. Treatment described: therapeutic diphenylcyclopropenone sensitization with weekly scalp DPC. Prior to each patch test being applied, blood was drawn. TCRdb processed the RACE reads anew with MiXCR; each CDR3 protein has one entry. This table has about 140,000 distinct CDR3 sequences, over 9.5% appearing once. A remark on this clonotype: Its antigen is not known.

The sequences come from whole blood, collected in connection with sensitization to the hapten diphenylcyclopropenone (DPC). The clonotype originates from a woman between 50 and 59 years old with alopecia areata. Some clones in this sample may be carry-over from other donors' samples.

The CDR3 protein is CASSPLSDSYEQYF. CDR3 bases: TGTGCCAGCTCACCACTCTCAGATTCCTACGAGCAGTACTTC. The rearrangement links TRBV18 to TRBJ2-7; D ambiguous. The length of the CDR3 is 14 residues. V was pared by 1 base and J by 1 base, with 8 bases between. Germline V CDR1 and CDR2: KGHSH, LQKENI.